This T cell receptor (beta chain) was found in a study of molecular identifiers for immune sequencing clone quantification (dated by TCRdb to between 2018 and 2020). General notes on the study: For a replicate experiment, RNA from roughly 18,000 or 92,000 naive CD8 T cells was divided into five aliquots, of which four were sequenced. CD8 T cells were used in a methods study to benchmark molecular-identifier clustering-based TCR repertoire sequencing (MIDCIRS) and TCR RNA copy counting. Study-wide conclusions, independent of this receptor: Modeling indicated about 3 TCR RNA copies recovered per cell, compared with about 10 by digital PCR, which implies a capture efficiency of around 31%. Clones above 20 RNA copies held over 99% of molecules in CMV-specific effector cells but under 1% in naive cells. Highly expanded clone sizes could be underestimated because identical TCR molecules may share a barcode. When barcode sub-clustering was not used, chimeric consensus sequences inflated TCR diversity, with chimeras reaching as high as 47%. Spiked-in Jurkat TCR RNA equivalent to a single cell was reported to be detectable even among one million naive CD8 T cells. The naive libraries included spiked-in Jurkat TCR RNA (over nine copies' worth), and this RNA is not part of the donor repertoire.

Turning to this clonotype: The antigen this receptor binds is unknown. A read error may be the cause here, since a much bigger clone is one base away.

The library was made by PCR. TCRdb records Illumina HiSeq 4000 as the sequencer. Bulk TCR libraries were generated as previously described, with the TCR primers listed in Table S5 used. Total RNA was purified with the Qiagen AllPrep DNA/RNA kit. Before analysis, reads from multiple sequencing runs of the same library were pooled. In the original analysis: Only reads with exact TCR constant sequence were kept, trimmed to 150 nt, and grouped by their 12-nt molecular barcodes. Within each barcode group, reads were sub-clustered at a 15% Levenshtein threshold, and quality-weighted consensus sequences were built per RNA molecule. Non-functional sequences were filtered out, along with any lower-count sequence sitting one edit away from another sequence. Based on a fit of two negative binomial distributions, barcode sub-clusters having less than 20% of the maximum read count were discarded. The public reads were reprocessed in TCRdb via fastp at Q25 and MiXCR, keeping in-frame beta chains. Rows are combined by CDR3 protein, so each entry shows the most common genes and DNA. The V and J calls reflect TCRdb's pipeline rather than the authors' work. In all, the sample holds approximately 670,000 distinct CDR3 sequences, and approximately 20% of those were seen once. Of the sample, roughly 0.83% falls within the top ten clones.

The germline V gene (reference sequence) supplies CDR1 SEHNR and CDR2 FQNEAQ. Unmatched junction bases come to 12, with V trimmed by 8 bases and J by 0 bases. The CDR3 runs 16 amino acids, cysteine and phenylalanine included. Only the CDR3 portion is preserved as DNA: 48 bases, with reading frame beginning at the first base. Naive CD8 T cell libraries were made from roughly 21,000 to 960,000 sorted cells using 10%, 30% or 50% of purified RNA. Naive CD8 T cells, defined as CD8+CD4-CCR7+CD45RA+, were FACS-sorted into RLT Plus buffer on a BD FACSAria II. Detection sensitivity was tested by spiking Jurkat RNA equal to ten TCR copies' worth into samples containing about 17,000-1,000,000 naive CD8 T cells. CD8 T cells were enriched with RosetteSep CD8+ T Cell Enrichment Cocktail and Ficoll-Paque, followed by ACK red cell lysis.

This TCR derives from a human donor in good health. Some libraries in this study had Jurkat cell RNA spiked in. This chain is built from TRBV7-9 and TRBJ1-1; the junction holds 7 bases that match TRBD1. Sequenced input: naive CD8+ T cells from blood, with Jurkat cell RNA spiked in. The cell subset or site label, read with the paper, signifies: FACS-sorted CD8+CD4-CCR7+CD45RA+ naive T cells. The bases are TGTGCCAGCTGTTATAACAGGGGACGCATGAACACTGAAGCTTTCTTT. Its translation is CASCYNRGRMNTEAFF.